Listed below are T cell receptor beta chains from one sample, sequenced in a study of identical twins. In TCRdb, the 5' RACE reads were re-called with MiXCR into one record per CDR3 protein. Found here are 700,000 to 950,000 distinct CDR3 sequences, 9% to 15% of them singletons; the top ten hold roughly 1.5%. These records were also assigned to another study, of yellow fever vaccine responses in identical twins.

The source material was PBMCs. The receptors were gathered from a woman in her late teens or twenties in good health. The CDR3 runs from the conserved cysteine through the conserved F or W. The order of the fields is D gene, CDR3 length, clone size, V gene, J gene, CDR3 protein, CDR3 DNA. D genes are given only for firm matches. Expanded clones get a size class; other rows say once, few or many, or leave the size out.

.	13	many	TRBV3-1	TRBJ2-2	CASSQVHTGELFF	TGTGCCAGCAGCCAAGTGCACACCGGGGAGCTGTTTTTT
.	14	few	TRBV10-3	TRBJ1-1	CAISDAQGIAEAFF	TGTGCCATCAGTGATGCGCAGGGTATTGCTGAAGCTTTCTTT
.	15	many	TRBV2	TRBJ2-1	CASSDDGVGYNEQFF	TGTGCCAGCAGTGATGATGGCGTGGGGTACAATGAGCAGTTCTTC
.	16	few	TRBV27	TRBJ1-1	CASSLFGRAGNTEAFF	TGTGCCAGCAGTTTATTCGGTCGGGCAGGGAACACTGAAGCTTTCTTT
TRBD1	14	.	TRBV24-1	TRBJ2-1	CATDRGRGSNEQFF	TGTGCCACAGACAGGGGTCGTGGCTCCAATGAGCAGTTCTTC
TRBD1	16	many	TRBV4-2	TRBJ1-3	CASSQAGQGGGNTIYF	TGTGCCAGCAGCCAAGCCGGACAGGGAGGTGGAAACACCATATATTTT
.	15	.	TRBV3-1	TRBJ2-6	CASSRQDPGANVLTF	TGTGCCAGCAGCCGACAGGATCCTGGGGCCAACGTCCTGACTTTC
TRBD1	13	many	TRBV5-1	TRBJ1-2	CASSFGTGSGYTF	TGCGCCAGCAGCTTTGGGACAGGGTCTGGCTACACCTTC
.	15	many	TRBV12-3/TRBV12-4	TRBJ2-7	CASSPGTYSSYEQYF	TGTGCCAGCAGTCCCGGGACTTATAGCTCCTACGAGCAGTACTTC
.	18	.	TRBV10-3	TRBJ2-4	CANPLQGRPSGSKNIQYF	TGTGCCAATCCCCTACAGGGTCGTCCGTCGGGATCTAAAAACATTCAGTACTTC
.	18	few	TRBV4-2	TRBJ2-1	CASSQDPSLAISYNEQFF	TGTGCCAGCAGCCAAGATCCTTCTCTAGCGATTTCCTACAATGAGCAGTTCTTC
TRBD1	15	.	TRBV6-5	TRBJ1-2	CASSYGGTGGQGYTF	TGTGCCAGCAGTTACGGCGGGACAGGGGGCCAGGGCTACACCTTC
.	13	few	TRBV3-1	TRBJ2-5	CASSRRATETQYF	TGTGCCAGCAGCCGCCGGGCGACGGAGACCCAGTACTTC
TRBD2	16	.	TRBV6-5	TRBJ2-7	CASSYSGLAGDYEQYF	TGTGCCAGCAGTTACTCTGGACTAGCGGGAGACTACGAGCAGTACTTC
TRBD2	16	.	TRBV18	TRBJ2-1	CASSQVPGGSYNEQFF	TGTGCCAGCTCACAGGTTCCGGGGGGCTCCTACAATGAGCAGTTCTTC
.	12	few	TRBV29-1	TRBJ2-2	CSGGGSTGELFF	TGCAGCGGCGGGGGCAGCACCGGGGAGCTGTTTTTT
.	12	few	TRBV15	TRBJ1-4	CATSRTAEKLFF	TGTGCCACCAGCAGAACAGCTGAAAAACTGTTTTTT
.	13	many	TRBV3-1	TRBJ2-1	CASSQEGLGEQFF	TGTGCCAGCAGCCAAGAAGGGCTAGGGGAGCAGTTCTTC